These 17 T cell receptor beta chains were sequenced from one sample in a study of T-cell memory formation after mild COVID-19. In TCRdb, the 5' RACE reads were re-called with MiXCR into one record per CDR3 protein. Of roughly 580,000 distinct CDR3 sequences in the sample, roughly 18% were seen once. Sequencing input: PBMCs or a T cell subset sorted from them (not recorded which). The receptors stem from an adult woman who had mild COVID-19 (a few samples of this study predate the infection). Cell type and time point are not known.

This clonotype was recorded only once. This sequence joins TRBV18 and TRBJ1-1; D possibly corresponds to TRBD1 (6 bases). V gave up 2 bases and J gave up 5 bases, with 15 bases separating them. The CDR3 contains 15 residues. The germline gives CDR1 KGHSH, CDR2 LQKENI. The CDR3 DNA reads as TGTGCCAGCTCACCAGTCGGGGGCGCGGGGACTGAAGCTTTCTTT. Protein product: CASSPVGGAGTEAFF. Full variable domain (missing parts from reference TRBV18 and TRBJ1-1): NAGVMQNPRHLVRRRGQEARLRCSPMKGHSHVYWYRQLPEEGLKFMVYLQKENIIDESGMPKERFSAEFPKEGPSILRIQQVVRGDSAAYFCASSPVGGAGTEAFFGQGTRLTVV.

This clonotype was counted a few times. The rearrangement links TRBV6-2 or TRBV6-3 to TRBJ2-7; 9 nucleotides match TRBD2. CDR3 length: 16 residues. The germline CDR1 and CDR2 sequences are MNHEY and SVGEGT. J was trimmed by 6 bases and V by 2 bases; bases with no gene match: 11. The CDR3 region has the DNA TGTGCCAGCAGTTACAGGCCTGCGCGGGAGGGCCGCGAGCAGTACTTC. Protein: CASSYRPAREGREQYF.

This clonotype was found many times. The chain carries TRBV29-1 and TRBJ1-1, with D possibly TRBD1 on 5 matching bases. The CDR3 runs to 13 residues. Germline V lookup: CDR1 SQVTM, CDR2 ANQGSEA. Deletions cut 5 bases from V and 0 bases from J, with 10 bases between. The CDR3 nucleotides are TGCAGCGTTTCGGGACGGATGAACACTGAAGCTTTCTTT. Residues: CSVSGRMNTEAFF.

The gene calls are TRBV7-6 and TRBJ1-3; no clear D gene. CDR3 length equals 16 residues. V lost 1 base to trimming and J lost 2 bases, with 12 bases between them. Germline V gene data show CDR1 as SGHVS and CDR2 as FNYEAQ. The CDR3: CASSLVSGDTGNTIYF. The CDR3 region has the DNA TGTGCCAGCAGCTTAGTTTCAGGCGATACTGGAAACACCATATATTTT.

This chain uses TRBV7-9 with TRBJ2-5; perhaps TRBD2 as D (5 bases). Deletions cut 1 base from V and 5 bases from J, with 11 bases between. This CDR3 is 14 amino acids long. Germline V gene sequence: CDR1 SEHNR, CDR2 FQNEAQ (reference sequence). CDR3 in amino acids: CASSLGGERETQYF. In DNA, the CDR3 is TGTGCCAGCAGCTTAGGCGGAGAGCGGGAGACCCAGTACTTC.

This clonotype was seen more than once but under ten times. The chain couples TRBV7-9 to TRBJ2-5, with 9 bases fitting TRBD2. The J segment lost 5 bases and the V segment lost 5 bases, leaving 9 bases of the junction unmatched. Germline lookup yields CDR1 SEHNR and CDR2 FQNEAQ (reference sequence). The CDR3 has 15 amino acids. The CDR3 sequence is CASSPASGGPETQYF. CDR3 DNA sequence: TGTGCCAGCAGCCCAGCGAGCGGGGGGCCGGAGACCCAGTACTTC.

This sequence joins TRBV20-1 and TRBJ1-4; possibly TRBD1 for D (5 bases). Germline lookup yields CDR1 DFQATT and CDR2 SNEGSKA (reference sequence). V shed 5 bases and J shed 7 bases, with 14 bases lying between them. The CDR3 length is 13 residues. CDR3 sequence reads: CSALGGVGEKLFF. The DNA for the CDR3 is TGCAGTGCTCTGGGGGGAGTCGGTGAAAAACTGTTTTTT.

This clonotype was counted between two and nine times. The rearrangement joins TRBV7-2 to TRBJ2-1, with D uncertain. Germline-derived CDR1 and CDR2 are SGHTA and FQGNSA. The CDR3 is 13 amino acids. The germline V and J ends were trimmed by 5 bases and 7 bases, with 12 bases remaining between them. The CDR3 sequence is CASSLPARNEQFF. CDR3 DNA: TGTGCCAGCAGCCTGCCTGCCCGGAATGAGCAGTTCTTC.

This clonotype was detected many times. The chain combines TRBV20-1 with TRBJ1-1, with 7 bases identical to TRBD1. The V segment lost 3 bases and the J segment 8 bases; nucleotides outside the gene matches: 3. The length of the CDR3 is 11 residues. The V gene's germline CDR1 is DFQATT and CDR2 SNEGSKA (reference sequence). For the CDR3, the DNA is TGCAGTGCTAGCACCAGGGGGGAAGCTTTCTTT. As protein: CSASTRGEAFF.

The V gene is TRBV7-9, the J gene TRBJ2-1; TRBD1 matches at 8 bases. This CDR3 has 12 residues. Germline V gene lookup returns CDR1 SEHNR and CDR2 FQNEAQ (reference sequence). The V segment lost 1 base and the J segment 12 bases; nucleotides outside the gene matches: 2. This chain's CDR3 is CASSLGQGTQFF. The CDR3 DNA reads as TGTGCCAGCAGCTTAGGACAGGGGACGCAGTTCTTC.

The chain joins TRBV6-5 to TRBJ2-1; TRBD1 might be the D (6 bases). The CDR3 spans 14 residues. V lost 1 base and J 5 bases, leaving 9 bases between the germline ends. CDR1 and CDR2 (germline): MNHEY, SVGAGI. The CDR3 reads CASSYLDSNNEQFF. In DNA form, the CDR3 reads TGTGCCAGCAGTTACTTGGACAGTAACAATGAGCAGTTCTTC.

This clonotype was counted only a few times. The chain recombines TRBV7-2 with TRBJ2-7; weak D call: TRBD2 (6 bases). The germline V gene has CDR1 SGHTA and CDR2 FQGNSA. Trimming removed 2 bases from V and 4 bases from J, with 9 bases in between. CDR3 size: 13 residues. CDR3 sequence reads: CASSLPGRYEQYF. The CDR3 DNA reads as TGTGCCAGCAGCTTACCGGGGAGGTACGAGCAGTACTTC.

The CDR3 protein is CASSSYRENYGYTF. The CDR3 DNA is TGTGCCAGCAGTTCTTACAGGGAGAACTATGGCTACACCTTC. V usage is TRBV12-3 or TRBV12-4 and J usage is TRBJ1-2; tentatively, D is TRBD1 (6 bases). The V and J ends lost 4 bases and 2 bases respectively, with 11 bases between them. The CDR3 has 14 amino acids.

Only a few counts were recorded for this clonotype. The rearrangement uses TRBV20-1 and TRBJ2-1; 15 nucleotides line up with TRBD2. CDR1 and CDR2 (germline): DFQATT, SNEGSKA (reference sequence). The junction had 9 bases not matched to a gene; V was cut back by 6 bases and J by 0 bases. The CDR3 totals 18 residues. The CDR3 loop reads CSAGGLAGGPSSYNEQFF. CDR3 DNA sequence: TGCAGTGCGGGGGGACTAGCGGGAGGTCCGAGCTCCTACAATGAGCAGTTCTTC.

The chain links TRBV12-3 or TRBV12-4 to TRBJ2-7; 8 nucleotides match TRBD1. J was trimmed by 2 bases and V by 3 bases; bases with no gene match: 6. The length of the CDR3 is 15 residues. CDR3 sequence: CASSFTGGETYEQYF. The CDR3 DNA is TGTGCCAGCAGTTTTACAGGGGGTGAAACCTACGAGCAGTACTTC.

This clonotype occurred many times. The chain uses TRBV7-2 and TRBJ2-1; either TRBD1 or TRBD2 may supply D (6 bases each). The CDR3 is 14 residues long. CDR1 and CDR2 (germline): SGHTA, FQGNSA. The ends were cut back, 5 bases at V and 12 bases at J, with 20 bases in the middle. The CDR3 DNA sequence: TGTGCCAGCAGCCCTATGGGGTCGGGGGCTGCGCAGTTCTTC. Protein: CASSPMGSGAAQFF.

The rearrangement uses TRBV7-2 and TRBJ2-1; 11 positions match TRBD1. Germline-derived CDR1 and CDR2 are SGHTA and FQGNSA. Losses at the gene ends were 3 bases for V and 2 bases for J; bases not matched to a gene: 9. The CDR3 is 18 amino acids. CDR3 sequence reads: CASSFGTGGWGPYNEQFF. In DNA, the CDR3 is TGTGCCAGCAGCTTCGGGACAGGGGGATGGGGGCCCTACAATGAGCAGTTCTTC.